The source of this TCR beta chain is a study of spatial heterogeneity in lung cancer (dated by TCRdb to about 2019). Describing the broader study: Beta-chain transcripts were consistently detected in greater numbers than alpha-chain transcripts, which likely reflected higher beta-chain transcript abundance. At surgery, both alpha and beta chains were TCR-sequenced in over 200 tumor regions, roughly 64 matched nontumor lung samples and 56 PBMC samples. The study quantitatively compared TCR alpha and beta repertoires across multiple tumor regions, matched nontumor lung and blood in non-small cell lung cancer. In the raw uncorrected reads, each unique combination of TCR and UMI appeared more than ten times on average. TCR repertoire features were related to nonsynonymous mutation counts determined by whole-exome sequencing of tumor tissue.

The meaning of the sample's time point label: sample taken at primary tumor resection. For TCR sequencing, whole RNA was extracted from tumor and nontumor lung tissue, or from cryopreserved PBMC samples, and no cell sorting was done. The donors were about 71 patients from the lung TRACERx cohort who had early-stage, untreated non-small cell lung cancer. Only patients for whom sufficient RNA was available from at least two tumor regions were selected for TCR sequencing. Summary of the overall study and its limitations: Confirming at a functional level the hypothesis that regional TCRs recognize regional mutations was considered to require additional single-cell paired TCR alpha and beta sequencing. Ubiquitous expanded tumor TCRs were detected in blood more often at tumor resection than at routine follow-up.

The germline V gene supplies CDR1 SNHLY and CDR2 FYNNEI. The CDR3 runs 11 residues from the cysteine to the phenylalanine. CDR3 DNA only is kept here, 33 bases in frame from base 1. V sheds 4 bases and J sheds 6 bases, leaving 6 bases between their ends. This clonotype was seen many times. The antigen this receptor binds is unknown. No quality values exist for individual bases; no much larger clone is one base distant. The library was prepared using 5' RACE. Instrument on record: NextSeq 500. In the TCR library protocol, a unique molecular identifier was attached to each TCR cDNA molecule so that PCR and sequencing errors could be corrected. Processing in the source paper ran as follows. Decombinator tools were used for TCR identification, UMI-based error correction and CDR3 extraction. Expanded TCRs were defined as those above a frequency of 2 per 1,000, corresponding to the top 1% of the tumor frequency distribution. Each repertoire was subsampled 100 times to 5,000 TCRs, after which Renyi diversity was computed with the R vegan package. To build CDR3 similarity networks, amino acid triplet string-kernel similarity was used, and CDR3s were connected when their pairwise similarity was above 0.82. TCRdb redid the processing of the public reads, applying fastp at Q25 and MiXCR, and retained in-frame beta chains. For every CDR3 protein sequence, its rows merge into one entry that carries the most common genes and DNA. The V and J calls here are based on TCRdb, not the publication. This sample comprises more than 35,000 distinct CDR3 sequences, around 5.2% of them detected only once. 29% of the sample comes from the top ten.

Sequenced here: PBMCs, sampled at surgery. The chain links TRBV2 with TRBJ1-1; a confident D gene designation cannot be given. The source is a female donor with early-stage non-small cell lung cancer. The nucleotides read TGTGCCAGCAGTGTAATGTCTGAAGCTTTCTTT. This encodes CASSVMSEAFF. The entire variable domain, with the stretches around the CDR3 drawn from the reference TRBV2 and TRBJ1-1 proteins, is EPEVTQTPSHQVTQMGQEVILRCVPISNHLYFYWYRQILGQKVEFLVSFYNNEISEKSEIFDDQFSVERPDGSNFTLKIRSTKLEDSAMYFCASSVMSEAFFGQGTRLTVV.